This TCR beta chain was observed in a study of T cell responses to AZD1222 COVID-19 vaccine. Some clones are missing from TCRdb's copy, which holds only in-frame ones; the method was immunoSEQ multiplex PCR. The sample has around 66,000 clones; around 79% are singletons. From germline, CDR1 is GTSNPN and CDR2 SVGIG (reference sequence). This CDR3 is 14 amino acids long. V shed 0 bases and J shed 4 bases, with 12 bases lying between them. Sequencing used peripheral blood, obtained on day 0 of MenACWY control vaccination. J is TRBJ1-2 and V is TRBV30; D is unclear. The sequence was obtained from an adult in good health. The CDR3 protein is CAWSVLTGGYGYTF. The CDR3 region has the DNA TGTGCCTGGAGTGTATTAACCGGAGGCTATGGCTACACCTTC.